The 30 T cell receptor beta chains in this list originate from one sample, sequenced in a study of T cell responses to AZD1222 COVID-19 vaccine (dated by TCRdb to the early 2020s). Libraries were constructed by the immunoSEQ multiplex PCR assay. TCRdb's version of the immuneACCESS table is confined to in-frame rearrangements and falls short of the full clone set. An unresolved V gene accounts for under half of the shortfall where checked; the remainder is of unknown origin. Within this sample are 120,000 or so clones, with roughly 91% of them counted one time only. The biggest ten clones account for 11% of the sample. This sample's time point label indicates: baseline before first vaccination. Sample treatment or condition, as interpreted from the label and publication: meningococcal conjugate vaccine given as trial control. The sample consisted of peripheral blood, taken on day 0 of MenACWY control vaccination. These TCRs come from an adult in good health.

This clone was observed once. The CDR3 loop reads CSTYRLAGETQYF. The CDR3 DNA reads TGCAGCACCTATCGACTAGCAGGGGAGACCCAGTACTTC. J is TRBJ2-5 and V is TRBV29-1; the match to TRBD2 covers 7 bases. The germline CDR1 and CDR2 sequences are SQVTM and ANQGSEA. The CDR3 has 13 residues. The junction had 11 bases not matched to a gene; V was cut back by 8 bases and J by 5 bases.

In this sample, this clone turned up many times. This chain uses TRBV9 with TRBJ2-2; TRBD2 agrees at 10 bases. CDR1 and CDR2 (germline): SGDLS, YYNGEE. This CDR3 has 15 amino acids. The V and J ends lost 2 bases and 6 bases, in that order; junction bases with no gene match: 4. The chain's CDR3 is CASSVLAGVPGELFF. CDR3 DNA sequence: TGTGCCAGCAGCGTGCTAGCGGGAGTCCCCGGGGAGCTGTTTTTT.

The chain combines TRBV7-9 with TRBJ2-1, with D uncertain. CDR1 is SEHNR, CDR2 FQNEAQ, per germline (reference sequence). The CDR3 loop spans 12 amino acids. The germline V and J ends were trimmed by 6 bases and 8 bases, with 11 bases remaining between them. The chain's CDR3 is CASRKSVDEQFF. The DNA of the CDR3 is TGTGCCAGCAGGAAAAGTGTCGATGAGCAGTTCTTC.

The genes are TRBV11-3 and TRBJ1-1; D unresolved. Germline V gives CDR1 SGHNT, CDR2 YENEEA. The CDR3 is 14 amino acids. Trimming removed 3 bases at V and 0 bases at J, with 8 bases between. In nucleotides, the CDR3 is TGTGCCAGCAGCTTGGAGGGTTTGAACACTGAAGCTTTCTTT. It is translated as CASSLEGLNTEAFF.

The chain recombines TRBV5-1 with TRBJ2-2, with 8 bases fitting TRBD2. Per germline, CDR1 SGHRS and CDR2 YFSETQ. V shed 2 bases and J 4 bases; nucleotides not matched to a gene: 16. The CDR3 loop spans 19 amino acids. The CDR3 loop is CASSLDFRAGARGTGELFF. The DNA for the CDR3 is TGCGCCAGCAGCTTAGACTTCAGAGCGGGAGCTCGCGGCACCGGGGAGCTGTTTTTT.

The V gene is TRBV4-1, the J gene TRBJ1-3; D may be TRBD1 (5 bases). Trimming removed 0 bases from V and 0 bases from J, with 12 bases in between. This CDR3 spans 17 amino acids. Per germline, CDR1 MGHRA and CDR2 YSYEKL. The CDR3 DNA follows: TGCGCCAGCAGCCAAGACCTCACAGGATTCTCTGGAAACACCATATATTTT. Amino acids: CASSQDLTGFSGNTIYF.

The genes are TRBV9 and TRBJ2-5, with D perhaps matching TRBD2 (6 bases). This CDR3 comprises 18 residues. Germline V gene sequence: CDR1 SGDLS, CDR2 YYNGEE. Trimming left V 2 bases short and J 2 bases short, with 22 bases between. CDR3 sequence: CASSVRDFPGAGQETQYF. The CDR3, as DNA: TGTGCCAGCAGCGTCAGGGACTTTCCCGGGGCCGGGCAAGAGACCCAGTACTTC.

A single count supports this clone. The chain carries TRBV9 and TRBJ2-2; D remains ambiguous. The CDR3 is 14 amino acids. Trimming stripped 0 bases from V and 3 bases from J, with 6 bases between. Germline V gene data show CDR1 as SGDLS and CDR2 as YYNGEE. The CDR3 reads CASSVGVDTGELFF. The CDR3, as DNA: TGTGCCAGCAGCGTAGGTGTGGACACCGGGGAGCTGTTTTTT.

The rearrangement joins TRBV5-1 to TRBJ1-2; D may be TRBD1 (5 bases). CDR3 length equals 14 residues. V gave up 0 bases and J gave up 7 bases, with 13 bases separating them. Germline loops: CDR1 SGHRS, CDR2 YFSETQ. The CDR3 coding sequence is TGCGCCAGCAGCTTGGCGGGGGACTCGGGTGGCTACACCTTC. It encodes CASSLAGDSGGYTF.

V is TRBV28 and J is TRBJ2-7; TRBD1 agrees at 10 bases. Trimming cost V 4 bases and J 5 bases; bases outside gene matches: 8. The germline CDR1 and CDR2 sequences are MDHEN and SYDVKM. The CDR3 extends over 15 amino acids. For the CDR3, the DNA is TGTGCCAGCAGTTCCAGCGGGACAGGGGACCACGAGCAGTACTTC. Its protein is CASSSSGTGDHEQYF.

V and J are TRBV7-9 and TRBJ2-7; perhaps TRBD1 as D (5 bases). The germline V gene encodes CDR1 SEHNR and CDR2 FQNEAQ (reference sequence). The germline V and J ends were trimmed by 0 bases and 1 base, with 7 bases remaining between them. The CDR3 covers 14 residues. The CDR3 sequence is CASSLATGSYEQYF. CDR3 DNA: TGTGCCAGCAGCTTAGCAACAGGATCCTACGAGCAGTACTTC.

The V call is TRBV5-1, the J call TRBJ2-7, with 8 bases fitting TRBD2. Unmatched junction bases numbered 8, after V lost 1 base and J lost 5 bases. CDR3 size: 15 residues. CDR1 SGHRS and CDR2 YFSETQ come from the germline V gene. This chain's CDR3 is CASSLRLAGLNEQYF. The CDR3 DNA follows: TGCGCCAGCAGCTTGCGGCTAGCGGGTCTTAACGAGCAGTACTTC.

The chain combines TRBV7-6 with TRBJ1-4, with TRBD1 matching over 7 bases. CDR1 and CDR2 (germline): SGHVS, FNYEAQ. After removal of 5 bases from V and 8 bases from J, the junction contained 11 bases not matched to a gene. CDR3 length: 15 amino acids. CDR3 protein: CASSPRQGLGEKLFF. The CDR3, as DNA: TGTGCCAGCAGCCCCAGACAGGGACTGGGAGAAAAACTGTTTTTT.

This chain connects TRBV7-2 to TRBJ2-2; D gene ambiguous. The CDR3 contains 14 residues. Germline CDR1 is SGHTA and CDR2 is FQGNSA. Trimming took 6 bases from V and 1 from J, leaving 9 bases between them. CDR3 amino acids: CASSLQKNTGELFF. In nucleotides, the CDR3 is TGTGCCAGCAGTCTACAGAAGAACACCGGGGAGCTGTTTTTT.

The V and J genes are TRBV19 and TRBJ1-5, with D hard to call. V was cut by 10 bases and J by 5 bases, with 18 bases left in between. Per germline, CDR1 LNHDA and CDR2 SQIVND (reference sequence). The CDR3 has 14 residues. The CDR3 protein is CATTYDPAYQPQHF. DNA of the CDR3: TGTGCCACTACCTACGATCCCGCCTATCAGCCCCAGCATTTT.

The genes are TRBV6-5 and TRBJ2-7; TRBD1 matches at 10 bases. This CDR3 spans 15 amino acids. Germline CDR1 and CDR2: MNHEY and SVGAGI. Germline trimming cut 7 bases from V and 0 bases from J; bases unmatched to any gene: 6. The CDR3 DNA follows: TGTGCCAGCATCTCCGGGACAGGGGCCTCCTACGAGCAGTACTTC. Translated, it gives CASISGTGASYEQYF.

Written as DNA, the CDR3 is TGTGCCAGCAGCAAACTAGCGGGGGTGGGAGAGACCCAGTACTTC. Translated: CASSKLAGVGETQYF. This chain links TRBV6-5 with TRBJ2-5, with TRBD2 matching over 11 bases. There are 15 residues in the CDR3. The V gene end was trimmed by 6 bases and the J gene end by 4 bases; junction bases not matched to a gene: 7. Germline CDR1 is MNHEY and CDR2 is SVGAGI.

The genes are TRBV15 and TRBJ2-5; the D is unclear. The CDR3 covers 12 residues. CDR1 and CDR2 (germline): LNHNV, YYDKDF (reference sequence). Trimming shortened V by 0 bases and J by 6 bases, and 5 bases separated the two germline ends. CDR3: CATSRDSQTQYF. For the CDR3, the DNA is TGTGCCACCAGCAGAGATTCGCAGACCCAGTACTTC.

The J gene is TRBJ1-4, the V gene TRBV12-3 or TRBV12-4; D not resolved. V was cut by 3 bases and J by 5 bases, with 7 bases left in between. This CDR3 has 13 amino acids. Here the CDR3 reads CASSFLGNEKLFF. CDR3 sequence (DNA): TGTGCCAGCAGTTTTTTGGGCAATGAAAAACTGTTTTTT.

The chain uses TRBV5-4 and TRBJ1-3; D is perhaps TRBD1 (5 bases). Germline V gene data show CDR1 as SGHNT and CDR2 as YYREEE (reference sequence). The CDR3 is 17 residues long. The V and J ends lost 3 bases and 0 bases respectively, with 16 bases between them. The CDR3 bases are TGTGCCAGCAGCTGGAGAATACAGGTCCGCTCTGGAAACACCATATATTTT. Its protein product is CASSWRIQVRSGNTIYF.

V and J are TRBV7-3 and TRBJ2-5, with no clear D. The CDR3 covers 16 residues. Trimming took off 0 bases at V and 5 bases at J, with 16 bases between the two ends. CDR1 SGHTA and CDR2 FQGTGA come from the germline V gene. CDR3 sequence: CASSLTVTSSAETQYF. DNA of the CDR3: TGTGCCAGCAGCTTAACGGTCACATCCTCGGCGGAGACCCAGTACTTC.

This chain joins TRBV11-3 and TRBJ1-4; D perhaps matches TRBD1 (5 bases). V shed 9 bases and J shed 3 bases, with 26 bases lying between them. Germline assignment: CDR1 SGHNT and CDR2 YENEEA. The CDR3 length is 18 residues. CDR3 in amino acids: CASTQRPGGGRPNEKLFF. Written as DNA, the CDR3 is TGTGCCAGTACACAACGTCCGGGGGGAGGGAGGCCTAATGAAAAACTGTTTTTT.

This rearrangement joins TRBV7-6 to TRBJ2-1; tentatively, D is TRBD2 (6 bases). The CDR3 has 16 residues. Germline-derived CDR1 and CDR2 are SGHVS and FNYEAQ. The V end was cut by 5 bases, the J end by 4 bases, with 18 bases between. The CDR3 protein is CASSEMGGVSYNEQFF. The CDR3 bases are TGTGCCAGCAGCGAGATGGGCGGGGTCTCGTACAATGAGCAGTTCTTC. Drawing the rest from reference TRBV7-6 and TRBJ2-1, the complete variable domain is GAGVSQSPRYKVTKRGQDVALRCDPISGHVSLYWYRQALGQGPEFLTYFNYEAQQDKSGLPNDRFSAERPEGSISTLTIQRTEQRDSAMYRCASSEMGGVSYNEQFFGPGTRLTVL.

The V call is TRBV12-3 or TRBV12-4, the J call TRBJ1-1; D gene ambiguous. The V gene lost 7 bases and the J gene lost 4 bases, with 13 bases spanning the gap. This CDR3 has 13 amino acids. This chain's CDR3 is CASTHTDVTEAFF. The CDR3 region has the DNA TGTGCCAGCACCCACACGGATGTCACTGAAGCTTTCTTT.

The rearrangement joins TRBV24-1 to TRBJ2-1; 8 bases agree with TRBD2. Germline V CDR1 and CDR2: KGHDR, SFDVKD. J lost 4 bases, V lost 4 bases, and 8 bases had no gene match. The CDR3 is 16 amino acids. The CDR3 region is CATSDFTSGQYNEQFF. The CDR3 nucleotides are TGTGCCACCAGTGACTTCACTAGCGGCCAGTACAATGAGCAGTTCTTC.

The genes are TRBV3-1 (or the pseudogene TRBV3-2) and TRBJ2-7, with D unresolved. Trimming shortened V by 4 bases and J by 4 bases, and 11 bases separated the two germline ends. The CDR3 totals 13 residues. The germline V gene has CDR1 LGHDT and CDR2 YNNKEL (reference sequence). CDR3 nucleotides: TGTGCCAGCAGCCCGTTCTTGGGGTACGAGCAGTACTTC. Translated: CASSPFLGYEQYF.

In this sample, this clone turned up once. J is TRBJ2-1 and V is TRBV9; no clear D. Germline V CDR1 and CDR2: SGDLS, YYNGEE. The CDR3 spans 14 residues. Trimming took off 7 bases at V and 5 bases at J, with 16 bases between the two ends. The CDR3 region has the DNA TGTGCCAGCGGCGGTGACTTACGGAACAATGAGCAGTTCTTC. Its translation: CASGGDLRNNEQFF.

The genes are TRBV20-1 and TRBJ1-1, with 11 positions matching TRBD1. Per the germline V gene, CDR1 is DFQATT and CDR2 is SNEGSKA (reference sequence). V lost 3 bases, J lost 3 bases, and 3 bases stayed unmatched. This CDR3 comprises 14 residues. The CDR3 nucleotides read TGCAGTGCTAGTCCGGGACAGGGGGACACTGAAGCTTTCTTT. Protein sequence: CSASPGQGDTEAFF.

The chain uses TRBV11-2 and TRBJ2-3; D might be TRBD1 (7 bases). Looked up from germline, CDR1 is SGHAT and CDR2 is FQNNGV. Trimming removed 0 bases from V and 2 bases from J, with 12 bases in between. The CDR3 has 16 residues. CDR3 in amino acids: CASSLDGGGLTDTQYF. The CDR3 bases are TGTGCCAGCAGCTTAGATGGAGGGGGCCTCACAGATACGCAGTATTTT.

The chain uses TRBV7-2 and TRBJ2-4; D possibly corresponds to TRBD1 (5 bases). This CDR3 comprises 15 residues. The ends were cut back, 1 base at V and 6 bases at J, with 13 bases in the middle. Germline lookup yields CDR1 SGHTA and CDR2 FQGNSA. For the CDR3, the DNA is TGTGCCAGCAGCTTAGTCGGACAAGGTGTAAACATTCAGTACTTC. Its protein is CASSLVGQGVNIQYF.